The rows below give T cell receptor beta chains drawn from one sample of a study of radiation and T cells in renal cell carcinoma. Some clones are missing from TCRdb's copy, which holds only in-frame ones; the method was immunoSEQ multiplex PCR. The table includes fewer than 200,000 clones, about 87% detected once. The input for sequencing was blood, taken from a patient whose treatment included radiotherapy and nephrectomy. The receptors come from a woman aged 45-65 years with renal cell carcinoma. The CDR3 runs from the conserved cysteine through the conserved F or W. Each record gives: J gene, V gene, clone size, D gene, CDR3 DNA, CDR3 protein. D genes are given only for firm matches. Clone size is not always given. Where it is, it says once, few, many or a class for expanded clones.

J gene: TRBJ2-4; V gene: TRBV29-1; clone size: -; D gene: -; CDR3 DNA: TGCAGCGTTGACCCCGGAGGGAGCAAAAACATTCAGTACTTC; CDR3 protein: CSVDPGGSKNIQYF
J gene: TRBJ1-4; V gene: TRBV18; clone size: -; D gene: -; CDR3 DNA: TGTGCCAGCTCACCCCGGGACCCTAGTCTGAAACTGTTTTTT; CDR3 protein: CASSPRDPSLKLFF
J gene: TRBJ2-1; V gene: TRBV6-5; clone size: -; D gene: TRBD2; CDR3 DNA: TGTGCCAGCAGTTACTCTGCTAGCGGGGGGCCGGGACAGTTCTTC; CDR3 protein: CASSYSASGGPGQFF
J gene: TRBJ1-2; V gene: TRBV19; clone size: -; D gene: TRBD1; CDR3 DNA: TGTGCCAGTAGTATTGGTATAGGGGGCGACTATGGCTACACCTTC; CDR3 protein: CASSIGIGGDYGYTF
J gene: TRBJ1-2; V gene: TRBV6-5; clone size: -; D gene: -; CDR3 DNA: TGTGCCAGCAGCCCAGGTGGGCGAGACTATGGCTACACCTTC; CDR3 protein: CASSPGGRDYGYTF
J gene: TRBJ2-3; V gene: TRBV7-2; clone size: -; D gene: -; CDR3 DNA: TGTGCCAGCAGCTTAGTGGTAGGGGGCACAGATACGCAGTATTTT; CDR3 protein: CASSLVVGGTDTQYF
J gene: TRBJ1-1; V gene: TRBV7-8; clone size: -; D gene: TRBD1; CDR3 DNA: TGTGCCAGCAGCCCTGCCAGGGGGCCACGAACCTTT; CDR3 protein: CASSPARGPRTF
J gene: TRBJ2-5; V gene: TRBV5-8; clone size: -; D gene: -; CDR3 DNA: TGTGCCAGCAGCACGACCTACCAAGAGACCCAGTACTTC; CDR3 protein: CASSTTYQETQYF
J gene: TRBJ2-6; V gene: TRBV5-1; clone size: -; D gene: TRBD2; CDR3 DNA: TGCGCCAGCAGCAGGATAGCGGGGAACGGGGCCAACGTCCTGACTTTC; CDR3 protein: CASSRIAGNGANVLTF
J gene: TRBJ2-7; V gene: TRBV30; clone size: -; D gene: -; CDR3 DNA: TGTGCCTGGGGGAAAGACAGGGAGGGTTACGAGCAGTACTTC; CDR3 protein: CAWGKDREGYEQYF
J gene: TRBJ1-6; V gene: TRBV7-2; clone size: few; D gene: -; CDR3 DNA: TGTGCCAGCAGCCCCCAGACAGAAACTAATTCACCCCTCCACTTT; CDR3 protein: CASSPQTETNSPLHF
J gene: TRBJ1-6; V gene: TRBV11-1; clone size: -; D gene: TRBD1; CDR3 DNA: TGTGCCAGCAGCCCTCTTGGACAGGGGGTCACCTATAATTCACCCCTCCACTTT; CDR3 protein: CASSPLGQGVTYNSPLHF
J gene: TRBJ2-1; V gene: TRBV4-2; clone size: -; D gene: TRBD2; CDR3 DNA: TGTGCCAGCAGCCTACTTCCCGTTGAAACTAGCGGGGTCGATGAGCAGTTCTTC; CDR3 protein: CASSLLPVETSGVDEQFF
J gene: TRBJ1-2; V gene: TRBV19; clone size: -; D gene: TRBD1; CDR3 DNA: TGTGCCAGTAGTATAGACGGACAGGGTTGGGGCTATGGCTACACCTTC; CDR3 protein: CASSIDGQGWGYGYTF
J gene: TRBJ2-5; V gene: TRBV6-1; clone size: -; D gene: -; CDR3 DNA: TGTGCCAGCAGTGAACTGGCAGGGTTACAAGAGACCCAGTACTTC; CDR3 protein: CASSELAGLQETQYF
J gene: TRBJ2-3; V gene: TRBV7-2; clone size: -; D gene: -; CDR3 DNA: TGTGCCAGCAGCCTTAACGCGGTGGAGACAGATACGCAGTATTTT; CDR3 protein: CASSLNAVETDTQYF
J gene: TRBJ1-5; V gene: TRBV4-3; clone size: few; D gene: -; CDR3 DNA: TGCGCCAGCAGCCCCGAAGATTTACCGGGCAATCAGCCCCAGCATTTT; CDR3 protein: CASSPEDLPGNQPQHF
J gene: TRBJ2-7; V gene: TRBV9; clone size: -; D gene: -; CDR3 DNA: TGTGCCAGCAGCGTACTCGGGCATTCCTACGAGCAGTACTTC; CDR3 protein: CASSVLGHSYEQYF
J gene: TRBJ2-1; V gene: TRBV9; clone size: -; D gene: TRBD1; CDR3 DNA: TGTGCCAGCAGCTTCACCGGGACAGGGGCAGGGGAGCAGTTCTTC; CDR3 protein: CASSFTGTGAGEQFF
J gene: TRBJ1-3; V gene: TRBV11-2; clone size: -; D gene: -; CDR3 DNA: TGTGCCAGCAGCTACCCAGGTGGAAACACCATATATTTT; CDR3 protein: CASSYPGGNTIYF
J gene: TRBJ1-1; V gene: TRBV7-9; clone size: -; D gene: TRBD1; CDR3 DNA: TGTGCCAGCAGCGAACAGGGGGTGAACACTGAAGCTTTCTTT; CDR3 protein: CASSEQGVNTEAFF
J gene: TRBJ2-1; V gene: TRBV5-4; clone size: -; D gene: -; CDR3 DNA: TGTGCCAGCAGCTTCACGGCCCAGGGTGATGAGCAGTTCTTC; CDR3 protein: CASSFTAQGDEQFF
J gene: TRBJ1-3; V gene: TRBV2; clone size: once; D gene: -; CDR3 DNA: TGTGCCAGCAGTGGGAAGAAGGGAAAGACTGGAAACACCATATATTTT; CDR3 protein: CASSGKKGKTGNTIYF
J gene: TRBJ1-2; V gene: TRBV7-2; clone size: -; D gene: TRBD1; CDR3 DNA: TGTGCCAGCAGACTGACAGGGGGCGACCGGAGGGGCTACACCTTC; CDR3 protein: CASRLTGGDRRGYTF
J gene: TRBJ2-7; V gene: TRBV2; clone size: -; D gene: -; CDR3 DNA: TGTGCCAGCACCCCGAAGAGAGGTGGGCAGTCGGTCTTC; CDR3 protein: CASTPKRGGQSVF
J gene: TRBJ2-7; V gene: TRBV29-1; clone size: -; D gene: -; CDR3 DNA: TGCAGCGTTGAACCCTCTGGGAACGAGCAGTACTTC; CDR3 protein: CSVEPSGNEQYF
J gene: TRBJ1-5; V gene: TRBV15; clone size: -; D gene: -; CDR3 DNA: TGTGCCACCAGCAGAGGGACCCCGTTTGGACAGCCCCAGCATTTT; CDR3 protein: CATSRGTPFGQPQHF
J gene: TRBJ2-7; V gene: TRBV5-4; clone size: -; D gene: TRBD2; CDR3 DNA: TGTGCCAGCAGCTTGGGAGCGGGGGGAGCCTACGAGCAGTACTTC; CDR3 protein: CASSLGAGGAYEQYF
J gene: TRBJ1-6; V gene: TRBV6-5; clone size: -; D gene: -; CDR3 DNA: TGTGCCAGCAGCTCCCGGACAGCACCCCTCCACTTT; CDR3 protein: CASSSRTAPLHF
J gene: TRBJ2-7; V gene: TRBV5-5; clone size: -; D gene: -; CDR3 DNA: TGTGCCAGCAGCAATCCGACAGCCATCTACGAGCAGTACTTC; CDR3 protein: CASSNPTAIYEQYF
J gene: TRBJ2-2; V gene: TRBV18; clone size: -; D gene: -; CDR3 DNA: TGTGCCAGCTCACCCGAAGGGACCGGGGAGCTGTTTTTT; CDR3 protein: CASSPEGTGELFF
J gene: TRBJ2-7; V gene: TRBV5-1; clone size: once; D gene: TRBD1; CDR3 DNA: TGCGCCAGCAGCTTGCTAGGACAGGGGACCTACGAGCAGTACTTC; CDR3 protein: CASSLLGQGTYEQYF
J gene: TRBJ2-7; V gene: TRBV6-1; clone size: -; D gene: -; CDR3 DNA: TGTGCCAGCCGCGGTCAAGGCGCCTACGAGCAGTACTTC; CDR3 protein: CASRGQGAYEQYF
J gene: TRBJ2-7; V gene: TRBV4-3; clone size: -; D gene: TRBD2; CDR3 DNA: TGCGCCAGCAGCCAATCCTATAGCGGGGGGCCATCCTACGAGCAGTACTTC; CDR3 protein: CASSQSYSGGPSYEQYF
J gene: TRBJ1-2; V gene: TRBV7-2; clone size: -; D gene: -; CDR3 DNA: TGTGCCAGCAGCTTTTGGGCAGGAGACAACTATGGCTACACCTTC; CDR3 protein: CASSFWAGDNYGYTF
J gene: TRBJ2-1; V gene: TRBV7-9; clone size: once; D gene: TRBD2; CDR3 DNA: TGTGCCAGCAGCTTTCCCGCGGGGGGGTTGATAAATGAGCAGTTCTTC; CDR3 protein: CASSFPAGGLINEQFF
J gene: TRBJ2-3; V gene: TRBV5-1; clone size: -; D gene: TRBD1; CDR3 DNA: TGCGCCAGCAGCTGGAAGGGGGCTGAAACAGATACGCAGTATTTT; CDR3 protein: CASSWKGAETDTQYF
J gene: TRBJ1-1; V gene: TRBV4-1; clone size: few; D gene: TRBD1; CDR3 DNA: TGCGCCAGCAGCCAACCCGAGGGGGCACCTTTCTTT; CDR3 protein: CASSQPEGAPFF
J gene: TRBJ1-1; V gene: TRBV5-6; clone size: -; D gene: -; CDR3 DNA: TGTGCCAGCAGAACTGGACACCTGAGTGAAGCTTTCTTT; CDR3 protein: CASRTGHLSEAFF
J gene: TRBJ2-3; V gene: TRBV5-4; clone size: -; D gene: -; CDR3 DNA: TGTGCCAGCAGCGCCGACCGAGGGGTCACAGATACGCAGTATTTT; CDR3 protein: CASSADRGVTDTQYF
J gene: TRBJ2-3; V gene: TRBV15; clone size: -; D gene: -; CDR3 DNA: TGTGCCACCAGCAGACGGAGACCCCCGGGAGATACGCAGTATTTT; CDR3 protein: CATSRRRPPGDTQYF
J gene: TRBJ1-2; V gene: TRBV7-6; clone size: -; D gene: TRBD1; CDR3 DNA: TGTGCCAGCAGCCGCGGGACAGTCTATGGCTACACCTTC; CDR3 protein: CASSRGTVYGYTF
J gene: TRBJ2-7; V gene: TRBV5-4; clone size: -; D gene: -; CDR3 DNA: TGTGCCAGCAGCCGCGGGGTGGTCGACGAGCAGTACTTC; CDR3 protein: CASSRGVVDEQYF
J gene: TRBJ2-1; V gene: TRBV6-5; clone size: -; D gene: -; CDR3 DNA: TGTGCCAGCAGTGGCGGGTACATCCCGGGGAATGAGCAGTTCTTC; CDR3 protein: CASSGGYIPGNEQFF
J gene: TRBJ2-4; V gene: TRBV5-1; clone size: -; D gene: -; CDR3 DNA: TGCGCCAGCAGCTGGGGCCTAGCCAAAAACATTCAGTACTTC; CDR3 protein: CASSWGLAKNIQYF
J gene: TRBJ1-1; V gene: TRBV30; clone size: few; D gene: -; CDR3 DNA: TGTGCCTGGAGTGTACCTCCCCCTGAAGCTTTCTTT; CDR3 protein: CAWSVPPPEAFF
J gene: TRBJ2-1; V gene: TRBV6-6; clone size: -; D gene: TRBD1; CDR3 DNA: TGTGCCAGCAGTTTTCCGACAGGGGGCGAGTTGAATGAGCAGTTCTTC; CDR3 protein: CASSFPTGGELNEQFF
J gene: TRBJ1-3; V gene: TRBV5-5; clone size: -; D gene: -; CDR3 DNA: TGTGCCAGCAGCCTAACCCAGGCTGGAAACACCATATATTTT; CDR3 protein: CASSLTQAGNTIYF
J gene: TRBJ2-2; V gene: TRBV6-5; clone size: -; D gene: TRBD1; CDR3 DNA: TGTGCCAGCAACAGGGGTGCCGGGGAGCTGTTTTTT; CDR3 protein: CASNRGAGELFF
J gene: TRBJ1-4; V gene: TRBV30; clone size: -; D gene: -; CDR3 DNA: TGTGCCTGGAGGGGGGGACACCAATCCGGGGAAAAACTGTTTTTT; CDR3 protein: CAWRGGHQSGEKLFF
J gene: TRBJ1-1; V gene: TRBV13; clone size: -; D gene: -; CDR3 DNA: TGTGCCAGCAGCGCGGGGGAGGTAGAAGCTTTCTTT; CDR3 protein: CASSAGEVEAFF
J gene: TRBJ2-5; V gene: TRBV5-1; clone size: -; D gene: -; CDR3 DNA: TGCGCCAGCCTACGGATCGGGCGCGCGGATGGGGAGACCCAGTACTTC; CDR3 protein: CASLRIGRADGETQYF
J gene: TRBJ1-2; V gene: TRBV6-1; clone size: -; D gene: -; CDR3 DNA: TGTGCCAGCAGACTCTCACAGGACTCCTATGGCTACACCTTC; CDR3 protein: CASRLSQDSYGYTF
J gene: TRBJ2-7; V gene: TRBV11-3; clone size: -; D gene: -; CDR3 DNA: TGTGCCAGCAGCCCGTACGATACTGTCTACGAGCAGTACTTC; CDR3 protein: CASSPYDTVYEQYF
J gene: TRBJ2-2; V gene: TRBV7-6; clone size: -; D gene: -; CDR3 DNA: TGTGCCAGCACCTTGTCTGTGACGGGGAACACCGGGGAGCTGTTTTTT; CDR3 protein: CASTLSVTGNTGELFF